Below are 25 T cell receptor beta chains sequenced from a single sample in a study of Tregs in tolerant kidney transplant recipients (dated by TCRdb to 2018 to 2020). In the paper's terms, the time point label means: blood sample drawn before combined kidney and bone marrow transplant. The library came from the immunoSEQ multiplex PCR assay. Drawn from immuneACCESS, this table holds only the in-frame rearrangements with V and J called that TCRdb kept. Clones are partly lost; checked studies trace under half to an unresolved V gene and leave the rest unexplained. The table for this sample lists 25,000 to 35,000 clones. The ten largest clones add up to approximately 6.9% of the sample. The sequencing here drew on CD8+ T cells from blood, taken before the transplant. These receptors came from a human donor who received a combined kidney and bone marrow transplant.

Concerning this clone itself: The read ends 3 residues before the CDR3 terminus; that terminus is restored from the germline J gene. The rearrangement joins TRBV2 to TRBJ2-1, with 9 positions matching TRBD2. The CDR3 runs to 15 residues. Trimming removed 0 bases from V and 7 bases from J; junction bases left unmatched: 4. Germline-derived CDR1 and CDR2 are SNHLY and FYNNEI. The sequenced CDR3 bases are TGTGCCAGCAGTGAAGCTAGCGGGGGAGCAAATGAG. It is translated as CASSEASGGANE. The CDR3, in full, reads CASSEASGGANEQFF.

Worth noting for this clone: The sequence runs out 3 residues before the end of the CDR3; the remainder is reconstructed from the germline J gene. The V and J genes are TRBV19 and TRBJ2-1; D is unclear. V lost 4 bases and J 4 bases, leaving 17 bases between the germline ends. Germline V gene sequence: CDR1 LNHDA, CDR2 SQIVND (reference sequence). The CDR3 spans 16 residues. The sequenced CDR3 bases are TGTGCCAGTAGTAGTTCGCCCACTATACCGTACAATGAG. As protein: CASSSSPTIPYNE. The whole CDR3 sequence is CASSSSPTIPYNEQFF.

Concerning this clone itself: The read stops 3 residues short of the end of the CDR3; the missing end is completed from the germline J gene. This chain uses TRBV2 with TRBJ2-2, with 12 bases lining up with TRBD2. Germline V gene sequence: CDR1 SNHLY, CDR2 FYNNEI. V was clipped by 4 bases and J by 1 base; unmatched bases: 7. The CDR3 covers 18 residues. CDR3 DNA, as far as it was read: TGTGCCAGCAGTGTAAGACTAGCGGGAGCCCTGAACACCGGGGAG. It is translated as CASSVRLAGALNTGE. The whole CDR3 reads CASSVRLAGALNTGELFF. Using reference TRBV2 and TRBJ2-2 for the parts outside the CDR3, the full variable domain is EPEVTQTPSHQVTQMGQEVILRCVPISNHLYFYWYRQILGQKVEFLVSFYNNEISEKSEIFDDQFSVERPDGSNFTLKIRSTKLEDSAMYFCASSVRLAGALNTGELFFGEGSRLTVL.

As for this clone: The CDR3 end falls 3 residues outside the read, so it is completed with the germline J gene. The genes are TRBV19 and TRBJ1-5; D is perhaps TRBD1 (6 bases). Trimming left V 7 bases short and J 1 base short, with 14 bases between. The CDR3 is 15 amino acids. Germline V gene lookup returns CDR1 LNHDA and CDR2 SQIVND (reference sequence). CDR3 in amino acids: CASKVGDTSNQPQHF. The sequenced part of the CDR3 DNA is TGTGCCAGTAAGGTAGGGGACACAAGCAATCAGCCC.

In regard to this clone: The missing CDR3 end, 3 residues past where the read stops, is filled in from the germline J gene. The chain links TRBV7-9 to TRBJ2-1; the match to TRBD2 covers 11 bases. This CDR3 comprises 15 residues. V gave up 2 bases and J gave up 9 bases; unmatched junction bases: 6. CDR1 is SEHNR, CDR2 FQNEAQ, per germline (reference sequence). The CDR3 region is CASSLRLAGTSEQFF. The sequenced CDR3 bases are TGTGCCAGCAGCTTAAGACTAGCGGGAACCAGTGAG.

Note on this clone: The read ends 3 residues shy of where the CDR3 ends; the end is completed using the germline J gene. V is TRBV7-9 and J is TRBJ2-2; 10 bases are a match to TRBD1. The length of the CDR3 is 15 residues. The V segment lost 5 bases and the J segment 4 bases; nucleotides outside the gene matches: 4. Germline V gene data show CDR1 as SEHNR and CDR2 as FQNEAQ (reference sequence). The CDR3 protein is CASSPTGGGTGELFF. The sequenced CDR3 bases are TGTGCCAGCAGCCCGACAGGGGGCGGCACCGGGGAG.

A word on this clone: The sequence runs out 3 residues before the end of the CDR3; the remainder is reconstructed from the germline J gene. The genes are TRBV20-1 and TRBJ2-5; TRBD2 aligns across 7 bases. Looked up from germline, CDR1 is DFQATT and CDR2 is SNEGSKA (reference sequence). The CDR3 loop spans 16 amino acids. V trimming: 0 bases; J trimming: 1 base; junction bases outside the gene matches: 8. The CDR3 sequence: CSAREAGRAIQETQYF. The sequenced part of the CDR3 DNA is TGCAGTGCTAGAGAGGCGGGGAGGGCTATCCAAGAGACC.

Of note for this clone: The CDR3 goes on 3 residues after the read ends, and that part is filled in from the germline J gene. The chain joins TRBV13 to TRBJ1-1; D gene ambiguous. This CDR3 comprises 13 residues. CDR1 is PRHDT and CDR2 is FYEKMQ in the germline V gene (reference sequence). Deletions cut 5 bases from V and 4 bases from J, with 11 bases between. The part of the CDR3 DNA that was read is TGTGCCAGCAGCCCCTCCCACGGCACTGAA. Its translation is CASSPSHGTE. The full CDR3 is CASSPSHGTEAFF.

Comments on this clone: Read data end 3 residues before the CDR3 end; the end is taken from the germline J gene. The rearrangement joins TRBV7-6 to TRBJ2-1; 8 bases agree with TRBD2. With 1 base clipped from V and 2 bases from J, the junction kept 4 bases outside the gene matches. This CDR3 region has 16 residues. Germline V CDR1 and CDR2: SGHVS, FNYEAQ. The CDR3 protein is CASSLDVSGTYNEQFF. The DNA read from the CDR3 is TGTGCCAGCAGCTTAGACGTTAGCGGGACCTACAATGAG.

Notes on this clone: The read comes to an end 3 residues before the CDR3 does, leaving the germline J gene to fill in the end. V is TRBV2 and J is TRBJ1-5, with D unresolved. The CDR3 loop spans 15 amino acids. Germline assignment: CDR1 SNHLY and CDR2 FYNNEI. Trimming shortened V by 7 bases and J by 0 bases, and 13 bases separated the two germline ends. The part of the CDR3 DNA that was read is TGTGCCAGCACCGGATATAGCTATAGCAATCAGCCC. Translating it yields CASTGYSYSNQP. The whole CDR3 reads CASTGYSYSNQPQHF.

With regard to this clone: The CDR3 goes on 3 residues after the read ends, and that part is filled in from the germline J gene. The rearrangement uses TRBV2 and TRBJ1-1; maybe TRBD1 (6 bases). Per the germline V gene, CDR1 is SNHLY and CDR2 is FYNNEI. This CDR3 comprises 13 residues. Trimming pared 10 bases from V and 3 bases from J, leaving 15 bases between. Partial CDR3 DNA: TGTGCCATCCTCAGGGGAGGGGACACTGAA. It specifies CAILRGGDTE. The CDR3, in full, reads CAILRGGDTEAFF.

Remarks on this clone: The sequence runs out 3 residues before the end of the CDR3; the remainder is reconstructed from the germline J gene. V usage is TRBV7-9 and J usage is TRBJ2-7; D gene uncertain. Germline CDR1 SEHNR, CDR2 FQNEAQ (reference sequence). Trimming shortened V by 8 bases and J by 2 bases, and 13 bases separated the two germline ends. This CDR3 is built from 13 residues. Partial CDR3 DNA: TGTGCCAGCGAACGACACCCGCCCTACGAG. Protein: CASERHPPYE. The CDR3 as a whole reads CASERHPPYEQYF.

With regard to this clone: The missing CDR3 end, 3 residues past where the read stops, is filled in from the germline J gene. The chain links TRBV29-1 to TRBJ2-7, with TRBD1 as a possible D gene (8 bases). The CDR3 runs to 18 residues. Germline CDR1 SQVTM, CDR2 ANQGSEA. The germline V and J ends were trimmed by 1 base and 0 bases, with 22 bases remaining between them. The part of the CDR3 DNA that was read is TGCAGCGTTGAAGGGGCACGACAGGGGAGGGCCAACTCCTACGAG. Translation gives CSVEGARQGRANSYE. The CDR3 as a whole reads CSVEGARQGRANSYEQYF.

With regard to this clone: The CDR3 end is not reached by the read, which stops 3 residues before it; the germline J gene fills it in. This chain joins TRBV7-2 and TRBJ2-7; no clear D gene. Trimming removed 2 bases from V and 6 bases from J, with 8 bases in between. The CDR3 is 12 amino acids. CDR1 is SGHTA, CDR2 FQGNSA, per germline. This CDR3 reads CASSLPLFEQYF. Partial CDR3 DNA: TGTGCCAGCAGCTTACCCCTTTTCGAG.

Concerning this clone itself: With the read ending 3 residues before the CDR3 end, the germline J gene is used to fill in that end. The V gene is TRBV2, the J gene TRBJ1-3; 7 positions agree with TRBD1. This CDR3 is 18 amino acids long. With V trimmed by 11 bases and J by 4 bases, 23 bases remained unmatched. Germline loops: CDR1 SNHLY, CDR2 FYNNEI. The CDR3 region is CALRRSGQTNSGGNTIYF. The DNA read from the CDR3 is TGTGCCCTGAGGAGGTCGGGACAGACAAACTCGGGGGGAAACACC.

Concerning this clone: The read falls 3 residues short of the CDR3 end, and the missing part is taken from the germline J gene. The chain joins TRBV7-8 to TRBJ2-1, with 11 bases that match TRBD2. J lost 0 bases, V lost 6 bases, and 7 bases had no gene match. CDR3 length: 17 residues. From germline, CDR1 is SGHVS and CDR2 FQNEAQ. The DNA read from the CDR3 is TGTGCCAGCAGTGGGCTAGCGGGGGGTAGCTCCTACAATGAG. Translated, it gives CASSGLAGGSSYNE. The CDR3, in full, reads CASSGLAGGSSYNEQFF.

As regards this clone: The read falls 3 residues short of the CDR3 end, and the missing part is taken from the germline J gene. This rearrangement joins TRBV19 to TRBJ1-5, with a possible D match to TRBD1 (5 bases). Looked up from germline, CDR1 is LNHDA and CDR2 is SQIVND (reference sequence). Trimming pared 4 bases from V and 4 bases from J, leaving 11 bases between. This CDR3 has 14 amino acids. CDR3 DNA (partial): TGTGCCAGTAGTAATATGGAGGGGAATCAGCCC. It specifies CASSNMEGNQP. The complete CDR3 reads CASSNMEGNQPQHF.

A note on this clone: Read sequence stops 3 residues before the CDR3 end, and the germline J gene provides the missing end. J is TRBJ1-5 and V is TRBV7-2; D remains unclear. V dropped 3 bases and J dropped 0 bases, with 3 bases sitting between them. Germline CDR1 is SGHTA and CDR2 is FQGNSA. The CDR3 consists of 13 residues. The CDR3 sequence: CASSFYSNQPQHF. CDR3 DNA (partial): TGTGCCAGCAGCTTTTATAGCAATCAGCCC.

CDR3 DNA (partial): TGTGCCAGCAGCCCGGACAGCTTTAACTCCTACGAG. Its protein is CASSPDSFNSYE. The entire CDR3 sequence reads CASSPDSFNSYEQYF. This chain connects TRBV7-9 to TRBJ2-7, with D perhaps matching TRBD1 (6 bases). The read terminates 3 residues ahead of where the CDR3 ends, so the germline J gene completes it. Trimming removed 5 bases from V and 0 bases from J, with 14 bases in between. CDR1 and CDR2 (germline): SEHNR, FQNEAQ (reference sequence). The CDR3 runs to 15 residues. The full variable domain, rest sourced from reference TRBV7-9 and TRBJ2-7, is DTGVSQNPRHKITKRGQNVTFRCDPISEHNRLYWYRQTLGQGPEFLTYFQNEAQLEKSRLLSDRFSAERPKGSFSTLEIQRTEQGDSAMYLCASSPDSFNSYEQYFGPGTRLTVT.

A remark on this clone: Read sequence stops 3 residues before the CDR3 end, and the germline J gene provides the missing end. V is TRBV2 and J is TRBJ1-5; 7 bases match TRBD1. The V segment lost 3 bases and the J segment 5 bases; nucleotides outside the gene matches: 4. This CDR3 has 14 residues. The germline CDR1 and CDR2 sequences are SNHLY and FYNNEI. The part of the CDR3 DNA that was read is TGTGCCAGCAGTGAGGCAGGGGGTCATCAGCCC. This encodes CASSEAGGHQP. The entire CDR3 is CASSEAGGHQPQHF.

About this clone: The read is 3 residues too short to cover the CDR3 end, so that end is filled in from the germline J gene. V is TRBV7-2 and J is TRBJ2-2, with 8 nucleotides matching TRBD2. The V and J ends lost 5 bases and 3 bases, in that order; junction bases with no gene match: 5. CDR3 length: 15 amino acids. In germline, CDR1 is SGHTA, CDR2 FQGNSA. The CDR3 bases that were read are TGTGCCAGCAGCCGACTAGCGCCAGACACCGGGGAG. Translation gives CASSRLAPDTGE. The whole CDR3 is CASSRLAPDTGELFF.

As regards this clone: The read halts 3 residues ahead of the CDR3 end, with the missing end drawn from the germline J gene. This chain uses TRBV7-2 with TRBJ1-1, with 8 nucleotides matching TRBD1. The germline V gene has CDR1 SGHTA and CDR2 FQGNSA. This CDR3 spans 14 amino acids. Trimming removed 0 bases from V and 7 bases from J; junction bases left unmatched: 4. The DNA read from the CDR3 is TGTGCCAGCAGCTTAGCTCTAGGACAGGGTGAA. It specifies CASSLALGQGE. The entire CDR3 sequence reads CASSLALGQGEAFF. Looking up the rest from reference TRBV7-2 and TRBJ1-1 gives the full variable domain: GAGVSQSPSNKVTEKGKDVELRCDPISGHTALYWYRQSLGQGLEFLIYFQGNSAPDKSGLPSDRFSAERTGGSVSTLTIQRTQQEDSAVYLCASSLALGQGEAFFGQGTRLTVV.

Concerning this clone itself: The sequence runs out 3 residues before the end of the CDR3; the remainder is reconstructed from the germline J gene. V usage is TRBV7-9 and J usage is TRBJ2-7; 10 nucleotides align to TRBD1. The V segment lost 5 bases and the J segment 3 bases; nucleotides outside the gene matches: 7. The CDR3 consists of 15 residues. In germline, CDR1 is SEHNR, CDR2 FQNEAQ (reference sequence). CDR3 DNA, as far as it was read: TGTGCCAGCAGCGTAGGGACAGGGGCGCTCTACGAG. As protein: CASSVGTGALYE. The whole CDR3 reads CASSVGTGALYEQYF.

A note on this clone: The read stops 3 residues short of the end of the CDR3; the missing end is completed from the germline J gene. This rearrangement joins TRBV7-6 to TRBJ1-1; no clear D. CDR1 and CDR2 (germline): SGHVS, FNYEAQ. The CDR3 covers 15 residues. V was trimmed by 5 bases and J by 1 base, leaving 14 bases between them. The chain's CDR3 is CASSLGAGENTEAFF. The sequenced part of the CDR3 DNA is TGTGCCAGCAGCCTGGGTGCAGGTGAGAACACTGAA.

The CDR3 sequence is CASSGGAVLYEQYF. The CDR3 DNA, read in part, is TGTGCCAGCAGTGGAGGTGCGGTGCTCTACGAG. This chain links TRBV2 with TRBJ2-7; D unclear. The read ends 3 residues before the CDR3 terminus; that terminus is restored from the germline J gene. The CDR3 has 14 residues. Germline CDR1 and CDR2: SNHLY and FYNNEI. Trimming took off 4 bases at V and 3 bases at J, with 13 bases between the two ends.